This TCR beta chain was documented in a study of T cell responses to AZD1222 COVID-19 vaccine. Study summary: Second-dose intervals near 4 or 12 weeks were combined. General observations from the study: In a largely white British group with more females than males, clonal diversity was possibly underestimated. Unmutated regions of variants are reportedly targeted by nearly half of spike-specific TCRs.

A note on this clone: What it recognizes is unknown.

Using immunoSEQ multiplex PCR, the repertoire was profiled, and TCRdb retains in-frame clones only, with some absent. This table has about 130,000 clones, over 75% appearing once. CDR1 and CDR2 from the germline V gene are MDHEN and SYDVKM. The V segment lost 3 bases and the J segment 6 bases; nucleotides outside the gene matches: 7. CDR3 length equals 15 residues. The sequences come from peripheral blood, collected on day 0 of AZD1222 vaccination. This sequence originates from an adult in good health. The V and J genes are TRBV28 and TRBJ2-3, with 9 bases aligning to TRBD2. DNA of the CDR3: TGTGCCAGCAGTTTGTATGCCCTAGCGGGGGATACGCAGTATTTT. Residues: CASSLYALAGDTQYF. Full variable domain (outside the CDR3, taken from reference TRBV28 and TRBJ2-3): DVKVTQSSRYLVKRTGEKVFLECVQDMDHENMFWYRQDPGLGLRLIYFSYDVKMKEKGDIPEGYSVSREKKERFSLILESASTNQTSMYLCASSLYALAGDTQYFGPGTRLTVL.